This T cell receptor (beta chain) comes out of a study of neurological immune-mediated disorders. This clonotype has a count of ten or more. As yet, its antigen is unknown. The CDR3 covers 15 residues. V lost 5 bases and J 7 bases, leaving 18 bases between the germline ends. The germline V gene has CDR1 SGHKS and CDR2 YYEKEE (reference sequence). TCRdb itself ran the 5' RACE reads through MiXCR, one entry per CDR3 protein. The repertoire has about 22,000 distinct CDR3 sequences, 8.5% to 12% of them found once; the top ten carry roughly a fifth. Study-level results: In HTLV-1-associated myelopathy, TCR clonal expansion was greatest, whereas multiple sclerosis had the least, falling below healthy controls. Expanded clones shared no CDR3 amino acid sequences across subjects, suggesting private repertoires in all groups.

Sequences were obtained from PBMCs. This rearrangement joins TRBV5-5 to TRBJ2-2; TRBD2 might be the D (5 bases). The TCR sequence derives from an older woman with HTLV-1-associated myelopathy (HAM/TSP). CDR3 residues: CASSRGEATGGELFF. The CDR3, as DNA: TGTGCCAGCAGTCGGGGTGAGGCTACCGGCGGGGAGCTGTTTTTT.